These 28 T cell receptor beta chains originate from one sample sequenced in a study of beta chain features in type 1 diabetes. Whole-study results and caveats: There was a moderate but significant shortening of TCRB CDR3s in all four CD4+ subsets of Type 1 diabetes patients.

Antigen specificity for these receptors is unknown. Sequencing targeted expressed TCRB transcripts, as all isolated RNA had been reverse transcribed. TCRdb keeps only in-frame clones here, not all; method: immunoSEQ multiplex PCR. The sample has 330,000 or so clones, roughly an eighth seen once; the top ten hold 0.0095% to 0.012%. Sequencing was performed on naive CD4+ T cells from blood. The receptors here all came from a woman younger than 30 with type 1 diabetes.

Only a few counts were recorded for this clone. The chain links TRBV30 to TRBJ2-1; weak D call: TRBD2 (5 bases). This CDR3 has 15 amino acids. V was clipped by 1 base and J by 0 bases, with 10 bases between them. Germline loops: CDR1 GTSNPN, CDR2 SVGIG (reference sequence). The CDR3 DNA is TGTGCCTGGAGTGGTCTAGGGAGCTCCTACAATGAGCAGTTCTTC. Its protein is CAWSGLGSSYNEQFF.

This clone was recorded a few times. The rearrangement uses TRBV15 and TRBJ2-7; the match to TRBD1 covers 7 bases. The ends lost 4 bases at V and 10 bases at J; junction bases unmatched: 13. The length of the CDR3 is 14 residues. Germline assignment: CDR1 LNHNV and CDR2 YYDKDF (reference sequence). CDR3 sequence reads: CATSTQSRRQGQYF. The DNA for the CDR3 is TGTGCCACCAGCACACAAAGCCGAAGACAGGGCCAGTACTTC. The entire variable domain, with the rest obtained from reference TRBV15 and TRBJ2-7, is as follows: DAMVIQNPRYQVTQFGKPVTLSCSQTLNHNVMYWYQQKSSQAPKLLFHYYDKDFNNEADTPDNFQSRRPNTSFCFLDIRSPGLGDTAMYLCATSTQSRRQGQYFGPGTRLTVT.

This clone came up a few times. CDR3 amino acids: CASSSLEWQGAKTTEAFF. CDR3 DNA: TGTGCCAGCAGCTCCCTCGAGTGGCAGGGGGCTAAAACGACTGAAGCTTTCTTT. The chain couples TRBV5-4 to TRBJ1-1, with 8 bases identical to TRBD1. The V and J ends lost 3 bases and 5 bases, in that order; junction bases with no gene match: 18. Germline assignment: CDR1 SGHNT and CDR2 YYREEE (reference sequence). The CDR3 runs to 18 residues.

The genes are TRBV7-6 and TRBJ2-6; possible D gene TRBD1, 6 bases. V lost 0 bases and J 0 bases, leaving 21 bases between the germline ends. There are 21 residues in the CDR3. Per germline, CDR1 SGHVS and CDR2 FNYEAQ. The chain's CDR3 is CASSLAQGESGLSSGANVLTF. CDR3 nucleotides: TGTGCCAGCAGCTTAGCACAGGGTGAATCGGGGTTATCCTCTGGGGCCAACGTCCTGACTTTC.

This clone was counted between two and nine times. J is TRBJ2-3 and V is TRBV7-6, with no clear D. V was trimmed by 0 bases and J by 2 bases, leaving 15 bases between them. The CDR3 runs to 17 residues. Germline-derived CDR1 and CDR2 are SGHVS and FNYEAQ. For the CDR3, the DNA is TGTGCCAGCAGCTTAGCGAGCGTGAGCCCGGCCACAGATACGCAGTATTTT. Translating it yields CASSLASVSPATDTQYF.

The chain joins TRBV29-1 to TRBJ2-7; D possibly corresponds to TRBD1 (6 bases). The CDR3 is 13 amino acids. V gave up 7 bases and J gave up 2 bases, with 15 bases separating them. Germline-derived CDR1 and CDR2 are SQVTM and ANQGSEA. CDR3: CSAYRAGAYEQYF. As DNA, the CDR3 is TGCAGCGCCTACAGGGCCGGGGCCTACGAGCAGTACTTC.

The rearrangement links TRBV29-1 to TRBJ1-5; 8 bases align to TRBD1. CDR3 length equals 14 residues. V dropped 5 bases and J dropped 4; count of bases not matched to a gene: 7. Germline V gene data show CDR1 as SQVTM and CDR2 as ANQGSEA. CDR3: CSVTGQGRNQPQHF. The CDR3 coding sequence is TGCAGCGTTACTGGACAGGGCCGAAATCAGCCCCAGCATTTT.

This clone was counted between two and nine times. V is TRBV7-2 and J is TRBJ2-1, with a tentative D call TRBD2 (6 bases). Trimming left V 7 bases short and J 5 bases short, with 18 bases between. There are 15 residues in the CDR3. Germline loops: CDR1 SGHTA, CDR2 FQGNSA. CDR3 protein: CASTRTTVENNEQFF. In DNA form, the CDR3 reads TGTGCCAGCACCCGGACTACAGTAGAGAACAATGAGCAGTTCTTC.

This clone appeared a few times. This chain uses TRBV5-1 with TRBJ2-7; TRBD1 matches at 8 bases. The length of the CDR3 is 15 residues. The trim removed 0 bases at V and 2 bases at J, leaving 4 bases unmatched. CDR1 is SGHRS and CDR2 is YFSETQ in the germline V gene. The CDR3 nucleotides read TGCGCCAGCAGCTTGGGGACAGGGCGGGCCTACGAGCAGTACTTC. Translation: CASSLGTGRAYEQYF.

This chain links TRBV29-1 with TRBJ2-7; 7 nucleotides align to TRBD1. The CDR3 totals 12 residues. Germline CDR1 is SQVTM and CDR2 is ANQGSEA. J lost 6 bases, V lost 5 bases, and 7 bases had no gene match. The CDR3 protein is CSVRQGFGEQYF. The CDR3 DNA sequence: TGCAGCGTTCGACAGGGATTCGGCGAGCAGTACTTC.

CDR3 bases: TGCGCCAGCAGCCAAGAAGAGGATACGCAGTATTTT. It encodes CASSQEEDTQYF. V and J are TRBV4-3 and TRBJ2-3; D gene ambiguous. CDR1 and CDR2 from the germline V gene are LGHNA and YSLEER. V lost 0 bases, J lost 6 bases, and 4 bases lay in between. This CDR3 has 12 amino acids.

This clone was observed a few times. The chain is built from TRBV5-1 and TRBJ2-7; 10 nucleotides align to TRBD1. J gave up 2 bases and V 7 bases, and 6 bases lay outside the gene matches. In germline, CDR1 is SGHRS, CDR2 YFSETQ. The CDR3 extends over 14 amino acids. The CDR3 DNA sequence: TGCGCCAGCTCCGGGACAGGGGTTGCCTACGAGCAGTACTTC. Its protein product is CASSGTGVAYEQYF.

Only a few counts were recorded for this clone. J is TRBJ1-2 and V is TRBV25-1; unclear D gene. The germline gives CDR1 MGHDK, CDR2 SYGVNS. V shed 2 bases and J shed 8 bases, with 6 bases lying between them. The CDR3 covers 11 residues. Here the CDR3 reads CASSEGEGYTF. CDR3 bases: TGTGCCAGCAGTGAAGGAGAGGGCTACACCTTC.

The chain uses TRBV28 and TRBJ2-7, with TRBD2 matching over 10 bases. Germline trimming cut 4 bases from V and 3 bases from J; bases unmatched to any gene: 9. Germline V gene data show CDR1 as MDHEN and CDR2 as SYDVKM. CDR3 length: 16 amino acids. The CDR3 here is CASSSTGTSDFYEQYF. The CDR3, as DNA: TGTGCCAGCAGTTCTACCGGGACTAGCGACTTCTACGAGCAGTACTTC.

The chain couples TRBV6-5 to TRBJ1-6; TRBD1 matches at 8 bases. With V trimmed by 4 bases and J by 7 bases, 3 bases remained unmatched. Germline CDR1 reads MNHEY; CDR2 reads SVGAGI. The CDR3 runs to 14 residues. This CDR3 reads CASSSRTGNSPLHF. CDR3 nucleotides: TGTGCCAGCAGTTCCCGGACAGGGAATTCACCCCTCCACTTT.

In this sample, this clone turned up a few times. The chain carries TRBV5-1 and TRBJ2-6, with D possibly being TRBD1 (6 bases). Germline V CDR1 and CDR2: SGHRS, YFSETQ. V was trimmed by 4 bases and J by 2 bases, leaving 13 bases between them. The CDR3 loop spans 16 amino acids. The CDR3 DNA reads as TGCGCCAGCAGCCCCCCCTGGGGGCCTGGGGCCAACGTCCTGACTTTC. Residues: CASSPPWGPGANVLTF.

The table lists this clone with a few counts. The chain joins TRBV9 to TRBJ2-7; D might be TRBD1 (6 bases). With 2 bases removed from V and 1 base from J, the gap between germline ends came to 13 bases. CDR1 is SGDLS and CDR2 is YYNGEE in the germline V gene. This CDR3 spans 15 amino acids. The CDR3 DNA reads TGTGCCAGCAGCGTCGACAGGTGGGGATCCTACGAGCAGTACTTC. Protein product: CASSVDRWGSYEQYF.

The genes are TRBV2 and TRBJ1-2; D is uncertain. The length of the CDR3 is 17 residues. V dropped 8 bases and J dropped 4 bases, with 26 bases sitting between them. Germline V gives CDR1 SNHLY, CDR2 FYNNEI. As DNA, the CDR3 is TGTGCCAGCGGTACGGACCCCAGACCGGCACGGGGCTATGGCTACACCTTC. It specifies CASGTDPRPARGYGYTF.

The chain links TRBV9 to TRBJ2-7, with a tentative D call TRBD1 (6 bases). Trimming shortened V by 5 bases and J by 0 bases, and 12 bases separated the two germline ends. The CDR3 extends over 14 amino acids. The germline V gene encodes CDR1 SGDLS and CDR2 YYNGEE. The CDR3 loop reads CASSRQVSSYEQYF. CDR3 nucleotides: TGTGCCAGCAGTAGACAGGTTAGCTCCTACGAGCAGTACTTC.

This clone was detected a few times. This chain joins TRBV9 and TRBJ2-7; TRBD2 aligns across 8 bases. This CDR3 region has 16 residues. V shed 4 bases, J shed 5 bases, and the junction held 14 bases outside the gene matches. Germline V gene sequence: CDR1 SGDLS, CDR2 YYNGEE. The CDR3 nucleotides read TGTGCCAGCAGCTCCAGTAGATTAGCGGGATCCCACGAGCAGTACTTC. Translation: CASSSSRLAGSHEQYF.

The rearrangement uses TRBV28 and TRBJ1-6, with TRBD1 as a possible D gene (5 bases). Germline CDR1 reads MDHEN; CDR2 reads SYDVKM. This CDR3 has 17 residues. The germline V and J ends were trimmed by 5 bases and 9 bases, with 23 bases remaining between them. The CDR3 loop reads CASSPPRDLKGSSPLHF. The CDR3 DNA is TGTGCCAGCAGTCCCCCGCGGGACCTGAAAGGTAGTTCACCCCTCCACTTT.

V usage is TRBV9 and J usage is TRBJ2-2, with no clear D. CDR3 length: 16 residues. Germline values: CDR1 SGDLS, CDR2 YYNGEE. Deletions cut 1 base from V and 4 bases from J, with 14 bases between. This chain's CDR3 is CASSVRSLVGTGELFF. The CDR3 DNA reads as TGTGCCAGCAGCGTAAGGAGCCTAGTAGGCACCGGGGAGCTGTTTTTT.

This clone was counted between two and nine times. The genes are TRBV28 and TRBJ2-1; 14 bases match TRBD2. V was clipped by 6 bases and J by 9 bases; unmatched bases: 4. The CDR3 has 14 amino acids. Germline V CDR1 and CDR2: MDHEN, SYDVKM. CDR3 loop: CASRPGLAGVEQFF. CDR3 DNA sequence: TGTGCCAGCAGACCGGGACTAGCGGGAGTTGAGCAGTTCTTC.

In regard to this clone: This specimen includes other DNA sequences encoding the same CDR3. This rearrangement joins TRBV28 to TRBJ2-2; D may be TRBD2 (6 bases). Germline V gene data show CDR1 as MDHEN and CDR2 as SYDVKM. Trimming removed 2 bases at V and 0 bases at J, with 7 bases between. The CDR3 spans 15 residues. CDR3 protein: CASSLGGSNTGELFF. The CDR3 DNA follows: TGTGCCAGCAGTTTAGGGGGGTCGAACACCGGGGAGCTGTTTTTT.

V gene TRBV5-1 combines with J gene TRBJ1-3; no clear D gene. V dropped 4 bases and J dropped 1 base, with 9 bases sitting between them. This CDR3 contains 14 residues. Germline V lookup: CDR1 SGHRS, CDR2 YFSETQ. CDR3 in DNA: TGCGCCAGCAGCGTTGGTAGATCTGGAAACACCATATATTTT. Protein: CASSVGRSGNTIYF.

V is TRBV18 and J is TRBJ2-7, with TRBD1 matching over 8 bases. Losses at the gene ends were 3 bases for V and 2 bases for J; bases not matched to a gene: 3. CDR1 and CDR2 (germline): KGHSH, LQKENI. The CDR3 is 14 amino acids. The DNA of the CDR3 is TGTGCCAGCTCACCGGCAGGGGGCCCCTACGAGCAGTACTTC. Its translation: CASSPAGGPYEQYF.

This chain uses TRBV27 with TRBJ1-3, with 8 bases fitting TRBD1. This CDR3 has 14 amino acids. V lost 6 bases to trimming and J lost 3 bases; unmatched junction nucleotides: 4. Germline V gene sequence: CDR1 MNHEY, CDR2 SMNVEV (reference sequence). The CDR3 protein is CASRGTGGGNTIYF. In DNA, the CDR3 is TGTGCCAGCAGGGGCACAGGGGGTGGAAACACCATATATTTT.

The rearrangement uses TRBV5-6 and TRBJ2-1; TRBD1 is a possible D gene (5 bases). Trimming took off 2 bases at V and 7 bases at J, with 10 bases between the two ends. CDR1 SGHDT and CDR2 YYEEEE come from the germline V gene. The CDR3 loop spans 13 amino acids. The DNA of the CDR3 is TGTGCCAGCAGCTTACCAGGGAATAATGAGCAGTTCTTC. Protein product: CASSLPGNNEQFF.